This T cell receptor beta chain comes out of a study of T cell repertoires in cytomegalovirus infection. This CDR3 is built from 13 residues. Trimming took 6 bases from V and 2 from J, leaving 12 bases between them. CDR1 and CDR2 (germline): DFQATT, SNEGSKA (reference sequence). Findings and caveats of the study: Cumulative frequency of public TCR beta families picked out carriers of CMV plus the relevant HLA. HLA-C-restricted TCR beta clonotypes specific for CMV led the ex vivo response.

This clonotype occurred a few times. The antigen is unknown. TCRdb called the reads again in MiXCR, with one record for every CDR3 protein. This table holds 480,000 or so distinct CDR3 sequences, about 10% found once. The rearrangement uses TRBV20-1 and TRBJ2-3; possible D gene TRBD2, 6 bases. The clonotype comes from a human donor in good health (CMV status not recorded). Some clones in this sample may be carry-over from other donors' samples. What was sequenced was PBMCs. The CDR3 loop reads CSALTRATDTQYF. In nucleotides, the CDR3 is TGCAGTGCCCTGACTAGGGCCACAGATACGCAGTATTTT.